This TCR beta chain was recorded in a study of cytomegalovirus exposure and HLA in healthy donors (dated by TCRdb to 2016 to 2017). With regard to the full study: In an earlier analysis of roughly 500 of the donors, 276 Gb of sequence data and some 120 million unique TCR beta sequences from 180 million or so T cells were reported. Approximately 310 gigabases of sequencing data and 70 million to 100 million unique TCR sequences were included in an early release covering roughly 700 HLA-typed donors. The genetic ancestry cluster associated with self-reported Caucasian donors included over 65% of the roughly 360 genotyped donors. The study was designed to test whether signatures of past pathogen exposure could be identified by cataloging public T cell receptors. The study used immunosequencing to profile the T cell repertoires of some 600 subjects and linked those repertoires to cytomegalovirus serostatus. Along with the approximately 670-subject first cohort, a separate validation cohort of around 110 different subjects was used. High-throughput TCR immunosequencing, statistical association of individual TCRs with disease status, and machine learning were combined to predict cytomegalovirus infection status. To study patterns of TCR occurrence, a later analysis re-analyzed previously published TCR beta repertoires from 500 to 850 donors and added high-resolution HLA genotyping. The later analysis used no new phenotypic data to find candidate immune exposures, relying instead on TCR beta sequences and their occurrence across donors. To decide whether each TCR beta V gene segment behaved as functional or pseudogenic, an earlier analysis of approximately 590 of the donors relied on high-throughput TCR beta sequencing. Donor age, sex, ethnicity and CMV serostatus were compiled alongside the repertoire data. Genome-wide SNP genotypes for about 65% of the 666 donors were used in a later genetic analysis, which treated that subset as a discovery cohort. Every discovery cohort repertoire had been produced on one sequencing platform. HLA typing included class I and class II loci at four-digit resolution. Typing coverage varied by locus: roughly 629-640 donors for A, B, C, DRB1 and DQB1; around 560 for DQA1; 600 to 610 for DPA1; roughly 450 for DPB1. About five DR-DQ haplotypes were treated as single units for association and clustering because of strong linkage in the cohort. On average, approximately 250,000 unique TCR beta nucleotide sequences were sequenced per donor among 300 to 500 genotyped donors of the cohort, with 15% to 20% of those sequences being non-productive.

There are a few counts of this clone. It has no known antigen specificity. No quality values exist for individual bases; no much larger clone is one base distant. From its cysteine to its phenylalanine, the CDR3 spans 16 amino acids. Solely the CDR3 DNA is kept, with 48 bases framed from the first base. The germline V gene sets CDR1 to LGHNA and CDR2 to YSLEER. V is clipped by 0 bases and J by 4 bases, and the sequence between their germline boundaries is 15 bases long. What the authors observed across the whole study: In a later analysis, the rate of TCR association differed among HLA loci, with DRB1 alleles having the most associated TCRs and HLA-C alleles having the fewest. Presence/absence analyses assumed roughly uniform sequencing depth across donors, an assumption that may not hold. Compared with the approximately 700-donor mean, donors in an Asian-associated ancestry cluster had fewer N-insertions in productive TCRs, according to a later genetic analysis. In vitro tests confirmed that a few of the cytomegalovirus-associated TCR beta chains recognize cytomegalovirus antigens. In this cohort, only TCR beta chains were sequenced, and detectable features were limited by the absence of alpha or paired-chain data. An earlier analysis of approximately 540 of the donors showed that most TCR beta V segments appeared in productive rearrangements either about 87% or about 30% of the time, which broadly matched IMGT annotations. A later analysis found that most CMV-associated TCR beta chains appeared HLA-restricted, with HLA associations seemingly driven largely by CMV exposure. In a later analysis, HLA-associated TCR beta chains showed more clonal expansion and lower generation probabilities than non-associated chains that were equally common. In a later analysis, some 17,000 TCR beta sequences were associated with specific HLA alleles at a false discovery rate of 0.05. Several of the top co-occurrence clusters appeared to be linked to parvovirus B19, influenza, CMV and Epstein-Barr virus, according to a later analysis. Across donors, most TCR sequences were observed very rarely, whereas some public TCRs were present in many individuals. According to the authors, the approach could potentially be generalized to other disease states and immunological phenotypes. The study gave a list of 150 to 200 TCR beta chains associated with cytomegalovirus. The only immune exposure information available for the cohort was CMV serostatus. The sequencing pipeline was judged likely to have produced a cluster of highly shared sequence variants as a technical artifact. A further reported finding was that TCR beta sequences accurately predicted the HLA-A and HLA-B alleles for most subjects in the first cohort. Because counts were too low, 15 to 20 rarely observed V segments, including chromosome 9 orphons, were excluded from the earlier analysis of fewer than 650 of the donors. A later genetic analysis associated a missense DCLRE1C variant with V-gene and J-gene trimming of TCR beta chains, and an independent cohort replicated the association. HLA typing was unavailable for some donors at each locus, so association tests used only the typed subset. Because the 87-base-pair reads could not distinguish some IMGT-functional V segments, including TRBV6-2 and TRBV6-3, those segments were excluded. Linkage disequilibrium might explain the correlated functional status among segregating V segments, but an unknown experimental factor could not be excluded. The classifier was reported to diagnose cytomegalovirus status with high specificity and sensitivity in both the original cohort and the validation cohort. Assigning TCR associations to individual alleles was difficult when HLA alleles, especially DR and DQ, strongly co-occurred.

The cohort comprised some 700 healthy bone marrow donors. All cohort members were sampled while nominally healthy, although unrecorded immune exposures were likely present. The donor tested CMV seropositive and was one of the 289 seropositive cohort members. Every donor gave a peripheral blood sample, and the peripheral blood mononuclear cells from that sample were used for TCR beta sequencing. The Qiagen DNeasy Blood Extraction Kit was used to extract genomic DNA from the blood cell samples. The library relied on the immunoSEQ multiplex PCR assay. For the multiplex PCR, a mixture combining 60 forward primers for TCR Vbeta segments and 13 reverse primers for TCR Jbeta segments was used. Amplification of the CDR3 region of rearranged TCR beta genes was performed with a multiplex PCR assay on genomic DNA. The Illumina HiSeq System was used to sequence the amplified TCR beta libraries as 87-base-pair reads. The paper's data handling went like this. In a later analysis, tens of millions of unique TCR beta chains were counted across the 500 to 700 repertoires, and some 10 million of these chains were shared by at least two donors. Raw reads were error-corrected and collapsed into unique sequences with a nearest-neighbor algorithm that merged closely related sequences to remove PCR and sequencing errors. CDR3 sequences were aligned to IMGT reference sequences to assign V, D and J gene segments. For a sequence to be retained, at least a six-nucleotide match to both a V gene segment and a J gene segment was required. Rearrangements were called productive when the CDR3 lacked stop codons and stayed in frame with V and J; all others were non-productive. Following IMGT convention, CDR3 was defined as the stretch from the second conserved V-encoded cysteine up to the conserved J-encoded phenylalanine. In an earlier analysis of around 640 of the donors, sequences lacking an unambiguous match to a single V gene segment were excluded. In an earlier analysis of 450 to 750 of the donors, a V segment was called functional when productive rearrangements were above 56.7%, and segregating when the standard deviation between donors exceeded 5%. A statistical classification framework was built to diagnose cytomegalovirus status from the catalog of TCR beta chain sequences. In a later analysis, TCR nucleotide sequences were compared against IMGT/GENE-DB human TR gene sequences so that V and J genes could be assigned. The TCRdist pipeline was used in a later analysis to assign CDR3 sequences and most-parsimonious VDJ recombination scenarios. In a later analysis, each TCR beta chain was defined by its CDR3 amino acid sequence together with its V-gene family, and reads lacking a unique V-gene family were excluded. As a way to deal with suspected cross-contamination and a sequencing artifact, a later analysis dropped over 550 nucleotide sequences that were highly shared and had low generation probability. In a later analysis, a clonal expansion index for each public chain was calculated from normalized within-repertoire ranks of inferred template counts. Generation probabilities in a later analysis came from a VDJ recombination model fitted to out-of-frame rearrangements, and those results were checked against IGoR. A later analysis scored TCR-TCR, TCR-HLA and TCR-CMV co-occurrence with hypergeometric tests, applying a repertoire-size bias correction to TCR pairs. In a later analysis, false discovery rates were estimated by permuting HLA or CMV assignments 20 times. In a later analysis, co-occurring TCRs were grouped using DBSCAN, and TCRdist sequence similarity was added for clustering within HLA-allele-positive subsets. Co-occurrence clustering excluded repertoires with fewer than 30,000 or more than 120,000 public chains, plus five with anomalous nucleotide sharing. This is the immuneACCESS table as TCRdb keeps it, with only in-frame sequences that have V and J called. A part of the clones is gone; compared with another copy, unresolved V genes explain less than half, and the rest is unexplained. From that table come the V and J calls and clone size; the DNA was used to work out D and trimming. The sample has about 160,000 clones on record, approximately 72% of them singletons. Roughly 6.6% of the sample comes from the top ten.

Material for sequencing was PBMCs. The sequence was collected from a man aged 40-49 years in good health and CMV-seropositive. The chain is encoded by TRBV4-3 joined to TRBJ1-2; the D gene cannot be named for sure. The nucleotide sequence is given as TGCGCCAGCAGCCAAGATCTTGGAGTCCCCGTCTATGGCTACACCTTC. Its product reads: CASSQDLGVPVYGYTF.